The 29 T cell receptor beta chains below come from one sample, sequenced in a study of metastatic and nonmetastatic thyroid tumors. Every patient underwent thyroid surgery untreated. TCRdb re-analyzed the PCR reads using MiXCR. The sample holds around 2,000 clones, about 11% seen once. Sequences were obtained from tumor tissue. The receptors here all came from a female donor with papillary thyroid cancer or a benign thyroid nodule (not recorded which). Some clones in this sample may be carry-over from other donors' samples.

This clone is deemed medium-sized. The chain combines TRBV20-1 with TRBJ1-2; a possible D gene is TRBD1 (5 bases). The CDR3 has 14 residues. V lost 6 bases, J lost 3 bases, and 17 bases lay in between. The V gene's germline CDR1 is DFQATT and CDR2 SNEGSKA (reference sequence). CDR3 loop: CSALTPRVHYGYTF. CDR3 DNA sequence: TGCAGTGCCCTCACTCCCAGGGTCCACTATGGCTACACCTTC.

This clone has a count of ten or more. The chain is built from TRBV18 and TRBJ1-6, with 9 bases identical to TRBD1. V lost 5 bases and J lost 8; bases outside the gene matches: 4. The CDR3 is 14 amino acids. Germline loops: CDR1 KGHSH, CDR2 LQKENI. The CDR3 DNA reads as TGTGCCAGCTCAAAACAGGGGGCTCATTCACCCCTCCACTTT. Translation gives CASSKQGAHSPLHF.

This chain connects TRBV18 to TRBJ1-1, with 10 positions matching TRBD1. CDR1 is KGHSH, CDR2 LQKENI, per germline. V gave up 3 bases and J gave up 1 base; unmatched junction bases: 2. The CDR3 is 15 amino acids. CDR3: CASSPTGGRNTEAFF. The CDR3 DNA follows: TGTGCCAGCTCACCGACAGGGGGCCGGAACACTGAAGCTTTCTTT.

This clone has a count of ten or more. A much larger clone differs from this one at a single base, so this may be a read error. The rearrangement uses TRBV20-1 and TRBJ1-1; D call uncertain. The CDR3 is 8 residues long. Germline V gene data show CDR1 as DFQATT and CDR2 as SNEGSKA (reference sequence). Written as DNA, the CDR3 is TGCAGTGCTAGTAGTGCTCTCTTT. As protein: CSASSALF.

This clone is labeled medium-sized (0.01 to 0.1%). This sample includes further DNA sequences coding for the same CDR3. The chain uses TRBV5-1 and TRBJ2-3; D gene uncertain. Germline V lookup: CDR1 SGHRS, CDR2 YFSETQ. Trimming removed 0 bases from V and 5 bases from J, with 10 bases in between. The CDR3 contains 14 residues. DNA for the CDR3: TGCGCCAGCAGCTTGGAAGGAAATGGAGATACGCAGTATTTT. This codes for CASSLEGNGDTQYF.

By share, this clone ranks as medium-sized. The V and J genes are TRBV20-1 and TRBJ1-1, with D perhaps matching TRBD1 (5 bases). This CDR3 is 11 amino acids long. The germline V gene encodes CDR1 DFQATT and CDR2 SNEGSKA (reference sequence). V lost 5 bases to trimming and J lost 5 bases, with 9 bases between them. The CDR3, as DNA: TGCAGTGCTCACAGGAAAACTGAAGCTTTCTTT. Translation: CSAHRKTEAFF.

By sample share, this clone is medium-sized. The CDR3 sequence is CASSLSGQFYEQYF. The CDR3 bases are TGCGCCAGCAGCTTGTCGGGACAGTTCTACGAGCAGTACTTC. The gene calls are TRBV5-1 and TRBJ2-7; 7 nucleotides agree with TRBD1. Germline values: CDR1 SGHRS, CDR2 YFSETQ. Losses at the gene ends were 1 base for V and 3 bases for J; bases not matched to a gene: 4. The CDR3 consists of 14 residues.

Within the sample, this clone is medium-sized. The V call is TRBV27, the J call TRBJ1-4; no firm D call. The CDR3 is made up of 15 amino acids. Germline V CDR1 and CDR2: MNHEY, SMNVEV (reference sequence). V lost 8 bases and J lost 0, with 13 bases in between. CDR3 region: CASRDARATNEKLFF. Written as DNA, the CDR3 is TGTGCCAGCCGCGACGCCCGTGCAACTAATGAAAAACTGTTTTTT.

This clone was counted only a few times. With a much larger clone just one base away, this may be a read error. The rearrangement links TRBV7-9 to TRBJ2-7, with no clear D. Trimming removed 1 base at V and 8 bases at J, with 12 bases between. Germline CDR1 SEHNR, CDR2 FQNEAQ (reference sequence). This CDR3 spans 13 amino acids. CDR3 DNA sequence: TGTGCCAGCAGCTTAGATATAGTGTCCAAGCAGTACTTC. Protein product: CASSLDIVSKQYF. The complete variable domain, with remaining parts taken from reference TRBV7-9 and TRBJ2-7, reads DTGVSQNPRHKITKRGQNVTFRCDPISEHNRLYWYRQTLGQGPEFLTYFQNEAQLEKSRLLSDRFSAERPKGSFSTLEIQRTEQGDSAMYLCASSLDIVSKQYFGPGTRLTVT.

The rearrangement joins TRBV20-1 to TRBJ1-2; TRBD1 agrees at 8 bases. The CDR3 is made up of 14 amino acids. Germline V gene data show CDR1 as DFQATT and CDR2 as SNEGSKA (reference sequence). This chain's CDR3 is CSVPHRDRPYGYTF. The CDR3, as DNA: TGCAGCGTCCCGCACCGGGACAGGCCCTATGGCTACACCTTC.

This clone is medium-sized (0.01 to 0.1%) in the sample. Here the CDR3 DNA reads TGTGCCAGATTAGGCTACACCTTC. This sequence encodes CARLGYTF. The chain uses TRBV25-1 and TRBJ1-2; D not certain. Germline V gene lookup returns CDR1 MGHDK and CDR2 SYGVNS. This CDR3 is 8 amino acids long. Trimming shortened V by 9 bases and J by 8 bases, and 4 bases separated the two germline ends.

By its share, this clone is medium-sized. This chain uses TRBV19 with TRBJ2-5; possible D gene TRBD2, 6 bases. Germline lookup yields CDR1 LNHDA and CDR2 SQIVND (reference sequence). Trimming cost V 5 bases and J 5 bases, with 15 bases left between them. The CDR3 is 14 amino acids. The CDR3 sequence is CASSFQTSRETQYF. The DNA for the CDR3 is TGTGCCAGTAGTTTCCAGACTAGTAGGGAGACCCAGTACTTC.

This clone has a count of ten or more. The chain links TRBV3-2 to TRBJ2-1; no DNA check was done on the table's D call, TRBD2. TRBV3-2 counts as a pseudogene. The CDR3 is 18 amino acids. The CDR3 coding sequence is TGTGCCAGCAGTGATACTAGCGGGGGCCGGAGCTCCTACAATGAGCAGTTCTTC. Its translation is CASSDTSGGRSSYNEQFF.

This clone has a count of ten or more. The chain couples TRBV18 to TRBJ2-5; no clear D. V was trimmed by 2 bases and J by 0 bases, leaving 4 bases between them. Germline CDR1 reads KGHSH; CDR2 reads LQKENI. CDR3 length: 13 residues. The CDR3 sequence: CASSPGDQETQYF. The CDR3 region has the DNA TGTGCCAGCTCACCAGGGGACCAAGAGACCCAGTACTTC.

This clone has at least ten counts. This may arise from a read error, as a much more abundant clone is one base away. The gene calls are TRBV27 and TRBJ2-5; 10 nucleotides line up with TRBD2. CDR3 length: 17 amino acids. CDR1 and CDR2 from the germline V gene are MNHEY and SMNVEV (reference sequence). Trimming removed 4 bases from V and 3 bases from J; junction bases left unmatched: 11. CDR3 in amino acids: CASSSRSAGGNKETQYF. The DNA of the CDR3 is TGTGCCAGCAGTTCCCGGTCAGCGGGGGGGAATAAAGAGACCCAGTACTTC.

The gene calls are TRBV20-1 and TRBJ1-1; TRBD1 is a possible D gene (5 bases). With 6 bases removed from V and 4 bases from J, the gap between germline ends came to 24 bases. This CDR3 contains 16 residues. Per germline, CDR1 DFQATT and CDR2 SNEGSKA (reference sequence). The CDR3, as DNA: TGCAGTGCCCAATCCGGGACGGAGTATGTAGGCACTGAAGCTTTCTTT. Protein: CSAQSGTEYVGTEAFF.

This chain links TRBV7-3 with TRBJ2-2; 7 nucleotides line up with TRBD1. After removal of 5 bases from V and 0 bases from J, the junction contained 3 bases not matched to a gene. CDR1 SGHTA and CDR2 FQGTGA come from the germline V gene. The CDR3 is 15 residues long. Here the CDR3 reads CASSLQGANTGELFF. CDR3 DNA: TGTGCCAGCAGCCTCCAGGGGGCGAACACCGGGGAGCTGTTTTTT.

Relative to its sample, this clone is medium-sized (0.01 to 0.1%). The chain uses TRBV20-1 and TRBJ2-3; D unclear. Trimming removed 1 base at V and 5 bases at J, with 7 bases between. Germline CDR1 reads DFQATT; CDR2 reads SNEGSKA (reference sequence). There are 12 residues in the CDR3. CDR3: CSARGKIDTQYF. CDR3 in DNA: TGCAGTGCTAGAGGCAAGATAGATACGCAGTATTTT.

This clone rates as medium-sized (0.01 to 0.1%). CDR3 in DNA: TGTGCCAGCAGCCTACACCGGGGACCAGATACGCAGTATTTT. It translates to CASSLHRGPDTQYF. This chain joins TRBV7-3 and TRBJ2-3, with D possibly called TRBD1 or TRBD2 (5 bases each). Germline V lookup: CDR1 SGHTA, CDR2 FQGTGA. CDR3 length: 14 amino acids. V was cut by 5 bases and J by 4 bases, with 13 bases left in between.

This clone occurred a few times. In this CDR3 the conserved last residue, phenylalanine or tryptophan, is missing, so a read error is likely. The chain combines TRBV27 with TRBJ1-1, with D possibly being TRBD1 (6 bases). Germline CDR1 is MNHEY and CDR2 is SMNVEV (reference sequence). The CDR3 spans 13 residues. The V and J ends lost 8 bases and 10 bases respectively, with 20 bases between them. The CDR3 coding sequence is TGTGCCAGCGGTCCGCGGGGGGCCGTGAGAGCTTTCCTT. Protein product: CASGPRGAVRAFL.

This clone came up many times. This chain links TRBV29-1 with TRBJ2-1, with 8 bases lining up with TRBD2. Germline CDR1 SQVTM, CDR2 ANQGSEA. V shed 7 bases, J shed 10 bases, and the junction held 9 bases outside the gene matches. This CDR3 spans 12 amino acids. The CDR3 region is CSAGLAGSEQFF. CDR3 bases: TGCAGCGCTGGACTAGCCGGGAGCGAGCAGTTCTTC.

Note on this clone: At one end, the junction sequence differs from germline, possibly due to a read error. The same CDR3 is also encoded by other DNA sequences in this sample. The chain links TRBV19 to TRBJ1-1; 7 bases line up with TRBD1. In germline, CDR1 is LNHDA, CDR2 SQIVND (reference sequence). This CDR3 has 14 amino acids. In DNA form, the CDR3 reads TGCGCCAGTAGGCGACAGGGTGGGGGGACTGAAGCTTTCTTT. As protein: CASRRQGGGTEAFF.

The CDR3 DNA reads as TGCAGTGTCAGAGAGGGGGCAGCCTATGGCTACACCTTC. Translating gives CSVREGAAYGYTF. The chain is built from TRBV20-1 and TRBJ1-2; 7 bases map to TRBD1. CDR3 length: 13 residues. Germline V gives CDR1 DFQATT, CDR2 SNEGSKA (reference sequence). V was clipped by 7 bases and J by 4 bases; unmatched bases: 9.

This clone was counted ten times or more. The chain employs TRBV5-8 and TRBJ1-2; the D gene is possibly TRBD1 (6 bases). Trimming removed 7 bases from V and 0 bases from J, with 19 bases in between. From germline, CDR1 is SGHTS and CDR2 YDEGEE. The CDR3 is made up of 16 amino acids. CDR3 protein: CASSTKGGISNYGYTF. The CDR3 DNA reads TGTGCCAGCTCTACGAAGGGGGGTATCTCTAACTATGGCTACACCTTC.

Points on this clone: This may arise from a read error, as a much more abundant clone is one base away. The J gene is TRBJ2-7, the V gene TRBV20-1; perhaps D is TRBD1 or TRBD2 (5 bases each). CDR1 DFQATT and CDR2 SNEGSKA come from the germline V gene (reference sequence). Trimming took off 5 bases at V and 6 bases at J, with 17 bases between the two ends. The CDR3 covers 13 residues. CDR3 bases: TGCAGTGCTTGGTGGGACCAGCCTTCCGAGCAGTACTTC. It translates to CSAWWDQPSEQYF.

This clone is labeled as medium-sized. The V and J genes are TRBV11-3 and TRBJ2-3; TRBD1 matches at 12 bases. Germline CDR1 and CDR2: SGHNT and YENEEA. V shed 5 bases and J 4 bases; nucleotides not matched to a gene: 4. The CDR3 extends over 15 amino acids. CDR3 DNA: TGTGCCAGCAGCCCCGGGACAGGGGGCCCAGATACGCAGTATTTT. Its protein product is CASSPGTGGPDTQYF.

In its sample, this clone ranks as medium-sized. This sequence joins TRBV7-8 and TRBJ2-3; 10 bases line up with TRBD2. CDR3 size: 17 residues. The germline CDR1 and CDR2 sequences are SGHVS and FQNEAQ. V dropped 5 bases and J dropped 0; count of bases not matched to a gene: 8. CDR3 nucleotides: TGTGCCAGCAGCCACTACGGACTAGCGGCTAGCACAGATACGCAGTATTTT. Its translation: CASSHYGLAASTDTQYF.

This clone is deemed medium-sized. J is TRBJ1-1 and V is TRBV12-3 or TRBV12-4, with a possible D match to TRBD1 (5 bases). Between the trimmed V and J ends, which lost 3 bases and 5 bases, there was a span of 16 bases. The CDR3 contains 15 residues. The DNA for the CDR3 is TGTGCCAGCAGTTTCGGCAGGGAGCGGGGGACTGAAGCTTTCTTT. It yields the protein CASSFGRERGTEAFF.

This clone occurred a few times. The rearrangement uses TRBV27 and TRBJ1-2, with a tentative D call TRBD1 (6 bases). The CDR3 totals 14 residues. Looked up from germline, CDR1 is MNHEY and CDR2 is SMNVEV (reference sequence). Trimming left V 0 bases short and J 4 bases short, with 9 bases between. CDR3 amino acids: CASSLSGGGYGYTF. The CDR3 region has the DNA TGTGCCAGCAGTTTATCCGGGGGCGGCTATGGCTACACCTTC.